This T cell receptor beta chain was recorded in a study of control samples from healthy donors and cancer patients. Sequencing used immunoSEQ multiplex PCR; TCRdb keeps in-frame clones, though not all of them. The sample holds about 140,000 clones, approximately 94% seen once. This CDR3 is built from 15 residues. Germline V gene sequence: CDR1 MDHEN, CDR2 SYDVKM. J lost 6 bases, V lost 4 bases, and 9 bases had no gene match. The sequence was obtained from a middle-aged man in good health. V gene TRBV28 combines with J gene TRBJ1-1, with 9 bases identical to TRBD1. The sequenced material came from blood. The CDR3 loop reads CASSSTGTGFSEAFF. DNA for the CDR3: TGTGCCAGCAGTTCAACCGGGACAGGGTTTTCTGAAGCTTTCTTT.